This T cell receptor beta chain is from a study of graft-versus-host responses after intestinal transplantation. Looking at the study overall: Tacrolimus plus steroids were given to all recipients for approximately three years, preceded by anti-thymocyte globulin induction.

Deletions cut 6 bases from V and 2 bases from J, with 22 bases between. CDR1 is LNHDA, CDR2 SQIVND, per germline (reference sequence). The CDR3 contains 17 residues. Comment on this clone: Its matching antigen is unknown.

Study-wide points: Early after transplant, HvG clones declined as circulating GvH clones peaked.

Sequencing used immunoSEQ multiplex PCR; TCRdb keeps in-frame clones, though not all of them. Here the sample spans 84,000 or so clones, 80% to 95% being singletons. The V gene is TRBV19, the J gene TRBJ2-5; D possibly uses TRBD1 or TRBD2 (5 bases each). The sequence was obtained from a human donor who received an intestinal transplant. The sample was unstimulated CD4+ T cells sorted from spleen or lymph node cells, taken before intestinal transplant. CDR3 loop: CASRGSAGMTPQETQYF. CDR3 sequence (DNA): TGTGCCAGTAGAGGGAGCGCAGGGATGACACCACAAGAGACCCAGTACTTC.